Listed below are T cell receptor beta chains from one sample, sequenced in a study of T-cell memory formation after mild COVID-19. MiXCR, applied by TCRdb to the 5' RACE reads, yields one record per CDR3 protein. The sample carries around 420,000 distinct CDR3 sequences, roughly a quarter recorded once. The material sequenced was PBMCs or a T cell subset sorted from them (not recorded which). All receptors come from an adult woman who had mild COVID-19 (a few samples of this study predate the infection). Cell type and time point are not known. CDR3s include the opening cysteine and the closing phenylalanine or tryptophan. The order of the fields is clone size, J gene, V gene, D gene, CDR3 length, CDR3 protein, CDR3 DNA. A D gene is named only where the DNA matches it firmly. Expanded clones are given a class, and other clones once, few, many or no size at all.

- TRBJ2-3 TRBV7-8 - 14 CASSLDSHTDTQYF TGTGCCAGCAGCTTAGACAGCCACACAGATACGCAGTATTTT
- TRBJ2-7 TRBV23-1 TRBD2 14 CASSHPPGGYEQYF TGCGCCAGCAGTCATCCCCCGGGAGGGTACGAGCAGTACTTC
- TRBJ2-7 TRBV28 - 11 CASIRSGEQYF TGTGCCAGCATCCGGTCTGGGGAGCAGTACTTC
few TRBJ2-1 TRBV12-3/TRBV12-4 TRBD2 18 CASSFPGLAGGMDNEQFF TGTGCCAGCAGTTTCCCGGGACTAGCGGGTGGAATGGACAATGAGCAGTTCTTC
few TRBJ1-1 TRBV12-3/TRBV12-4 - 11 CASSFSSKAFF TGTGCCAGCAGTTTTTCTTCGAAAGCTTTCTTT
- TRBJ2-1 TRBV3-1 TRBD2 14 CASSPTSGSTEQFF TGTGCCAGCAGTCCGACTAGCGGGAGTACTGAGCAGTTCTTC
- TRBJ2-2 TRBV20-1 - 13 CSATGTRTGELFF TGCAGTGCTACGGGAACTAGGACCGGGGAGCTGTTTTTT
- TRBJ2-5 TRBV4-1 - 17 CASSFKLRGTYQETQYF TGCGCCAGCAGCTTTAAGCTTCGGGGGACCTACCAAGAGACCCAGTACTTC
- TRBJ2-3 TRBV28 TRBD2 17 CASSLLPSGVATDTQYF TGTGCCAGCAGTTTACTCCCTAGCGGGGTTGCCACAGATACGCAGTATTTT
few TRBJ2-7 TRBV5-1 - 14 CASSITGFRYEQYF TGCGCCAGCAGCATTACCGGGTTCCGATACGAGCAGTACTTC
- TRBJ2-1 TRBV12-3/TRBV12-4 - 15 CASSFLGPMVNEQFF TGTGCCAGCAGTTTTCTCGGGCCAATGGTCAATGAGCAGTTCTTC
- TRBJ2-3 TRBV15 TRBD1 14 CATRQGMGTDTQYF TGTGCCACTAGACAGGGGATGGGCACAGATACGCAGTATTTT
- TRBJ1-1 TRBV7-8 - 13 CASSSHVRAEAFF TGTGCCAGCAGCTCCCACGTACGGGCAGAAGCTTTCTTT
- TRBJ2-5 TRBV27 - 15 CASREGSLQQETQYF TGTGCCAGCAGAGAGGGGTCACTTCAGCAAGAGACCCAGTACTTC
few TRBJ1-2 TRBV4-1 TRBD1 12 CASMGQPYGYTF TGCGCCAGCATGGGACAGCCCTATGGCTACACCTTC
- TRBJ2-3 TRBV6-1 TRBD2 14 CAATSGGGTDTQYF TGTGCCGCTACTAGCGGGGGGGGCACAGATACGCAGTATTTT
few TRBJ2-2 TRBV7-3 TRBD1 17 CASSSDRGEWNTGELFF TGTGCCAGCAGCTCTGACAGGGGCGAATGGAACACCGGGGAGCTGTTTTTT
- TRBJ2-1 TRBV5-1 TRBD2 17 CASSLNLAGFTYNEQFF TGCGCCAGCAGCCTGAACCTAGCGGGGTTCACCTACAATGAGCAGTTCTTC
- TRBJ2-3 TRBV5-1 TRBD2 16 CASSLLAGGGIDTQYF TGCGCCAGCAGCTTACTAGCGGGAGGTGGTATAGATACGCAGTATTTT
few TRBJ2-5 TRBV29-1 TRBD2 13 CSVEEGLVETQYF TGCAGCGTTGAAGAGGGACTAGTTGAGACCCAGTACTTC
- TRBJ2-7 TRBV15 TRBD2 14 CATMATAGDYEQYF TGTGCCACCATGGCCACTGCGGGGGATTACGAGCAGTACTTC
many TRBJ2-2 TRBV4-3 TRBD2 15 CASSLQSGSPGELFF TGCGCCAGCAGCCTCCAAAGCGGGAGCCCCGGGGAGCTGTTTTTT
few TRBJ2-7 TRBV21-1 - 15 CASSKRRNRGDKQYF TGTGCCAGCAGCAAAAGGAGAAACAGGGGTGATAAGCAGTACTTC
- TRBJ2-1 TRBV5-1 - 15 CASSSGVSSYNEQFF TGCGCCAGCAGCTCAGGGGTAAGCTCCTACAATGAGCAGTTCTTC
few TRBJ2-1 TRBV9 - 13 CASSVGGVNEQFF TGTGCCAGCAGCGTAGGGGGGGTCAATGAGCAGTTCTTC
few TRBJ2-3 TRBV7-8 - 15 CASSLTGSGTDTQYF TGTGCCAGCAGCTTAACGGGGTCAGGCACAGATACGCAGTATTTT
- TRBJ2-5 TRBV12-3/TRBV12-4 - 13 CASSFMVEETQYF TGTGCCAGCAGTTTCATGGTCGAAGAGACCCAGTACTTC
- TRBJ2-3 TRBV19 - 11 CASSMAGTQYF TGTGCCAGTAGTATGGCGGGTACGCAGTATTTT
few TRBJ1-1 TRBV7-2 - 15 CASSVHADTNTEAFF TGTGCCAGCAGCGTCCATGCGGACACGAACACTGAAGCTTTCTTT
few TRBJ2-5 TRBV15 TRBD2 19 CATSRALTGTSGVQETQYF TGTGCCACCAGCAGAGCTCTTACCGGGACTAGCGGGGTTCAGGAGACCCAGTACTTC
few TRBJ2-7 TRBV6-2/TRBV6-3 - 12 CASSTTGSEQYF TGTGCCAGCAGCACTACAGGGTCCGAGCAGTACTTC
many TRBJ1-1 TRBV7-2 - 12 CASSLVVAEAFF TGTGCCAGCAGCTTAGTGGTCGCTGAAGCTTTCTTT
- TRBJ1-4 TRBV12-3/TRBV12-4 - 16 CASSVFPPEGNEKLFF TGTGCCAGCAGTGTTTTCCCGCCAGAGGGGAATGAAAAACTGTTTTTT
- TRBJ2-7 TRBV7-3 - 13 CASSLKGAYEQYF TGTGCCAGCAGCTTAAAAGGGGCCTACGAGCAGTACTTC
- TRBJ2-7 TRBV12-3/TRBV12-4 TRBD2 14 CASSPSGRVNEQYF TGTGCCAGCAGCCCTAGCGGGAGGGTCAACGAGCAGTACTTC
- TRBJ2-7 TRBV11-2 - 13 CASSVWIDYEQYF TGTGCCAGCAGCGTCTGGATCGACTACGAGCAGTACTTC
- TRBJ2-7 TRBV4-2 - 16 CASSHRPGQTSYEQYF TGTGCCAGCAGCCATCGTCCGGGACAGACTAGCTACGAGCAGTACTTC
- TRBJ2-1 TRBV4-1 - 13 CASSQEDSNEQFF TGCGCCAGCAGCCAAGAGGACTCCAATGAGCAGTTCTTC
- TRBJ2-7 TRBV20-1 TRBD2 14 CSASAASGPYEQYF TGCAGTGCATCTGCGGCTAGCGGACCCTACGAGCAGTACTTC
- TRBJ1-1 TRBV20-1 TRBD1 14 CSANPTGLNTEAFF TGCAGTGCGAACCCGACAGGGTTGAACACTGAAGCTTTCTTT
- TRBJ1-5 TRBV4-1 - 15 CASSPHYAGDQPQHF TGCGCCAGCAGCCCCCATTATGCAGGGGATCAGCCCCAGCATTTT
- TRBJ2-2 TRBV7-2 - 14 CASSFFSGPGELFF TGTGCCAGCAGCTTTTTCTCGGGGCCCGGGGAGCTGTTTTTT
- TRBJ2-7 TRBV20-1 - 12 CSAREANYEQYF TGCAGTGCTAGAGAGGCGAACTACGAGCAGTACTTC